This T cell receptor (beta chain) was profiled in a study of T cell responses to AZD1222 COVID-19 vaccine. Germline V lookup: CDR1 SEHNR, CDR2 FQNEAQ (reference sequence). V was shortened by 4 bases and J by 1 base, with 8 bases between the two germline ends. The CDR3 runs 13 residues. Remarks on this clone: Its cognate antigen is unknown.

Overall study results and limits: Nearly half of unique spike-specific TCRs reportedly avoided B.1.351 and B.1.1.7 mutated regions. Donors were mostly white British, more females; clonal diversity possibly underestimated. Seropositivity was recorded at baseline in only a handful of AZD1222 recipients.

This table comes from immunoSEQ multiplex PCR, and its TCRdb copy is limited to in-frame clones, with some not included. The sample includes about 91,000 clones, roughly 92% of them seen just once. The chain employs TRBV7-9 and TRBJ2-7, with D unresolved. This receptor was obtained from an adult who received the AZD1222 COVID-19 vaccine. The sequences come from peripheral blood, collected 28 days after the second AZD1222 dose. The CDR3 is CASSSLISYEQYF. The CDR3, as DNA: TGTGCCAGCAGCTCCCTAATATCCTACGAGCAGTACTTC.